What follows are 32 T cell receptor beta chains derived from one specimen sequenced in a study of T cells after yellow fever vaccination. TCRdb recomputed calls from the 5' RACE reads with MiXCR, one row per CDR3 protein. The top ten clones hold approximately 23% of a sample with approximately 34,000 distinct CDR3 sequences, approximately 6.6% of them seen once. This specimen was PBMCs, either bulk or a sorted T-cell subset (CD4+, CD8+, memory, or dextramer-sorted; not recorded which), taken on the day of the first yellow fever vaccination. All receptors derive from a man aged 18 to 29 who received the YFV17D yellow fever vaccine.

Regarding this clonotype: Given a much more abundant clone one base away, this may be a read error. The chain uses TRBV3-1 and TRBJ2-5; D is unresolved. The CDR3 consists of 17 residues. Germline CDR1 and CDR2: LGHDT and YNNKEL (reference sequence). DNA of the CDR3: TGTGCCATCAGCCGGTCTGGAGTAGAGCGCGTCCAAGAGACCCAGTACTTC. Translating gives CAISRSGVERVQETQYF.

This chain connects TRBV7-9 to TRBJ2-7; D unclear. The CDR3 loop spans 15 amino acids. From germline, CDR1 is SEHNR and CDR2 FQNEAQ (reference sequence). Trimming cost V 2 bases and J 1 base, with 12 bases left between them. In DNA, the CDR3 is TGTGCCAGCAGCTTATCCACTTCTCAGTCCTACGAGCAGTACTTC. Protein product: CASSLSTSQSYEQYF. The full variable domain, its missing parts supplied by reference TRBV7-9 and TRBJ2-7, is DTGVSQNPRHKITKRGQNVTFRCDPISEHNRLYWYRQTLGQGPEFLTYFQNEAQLEKSRLLSDRFSAERPKGSFSTLEIQRTEQGDSAMYLCASSLSTSQSYEQYFGPGTRLTVT.

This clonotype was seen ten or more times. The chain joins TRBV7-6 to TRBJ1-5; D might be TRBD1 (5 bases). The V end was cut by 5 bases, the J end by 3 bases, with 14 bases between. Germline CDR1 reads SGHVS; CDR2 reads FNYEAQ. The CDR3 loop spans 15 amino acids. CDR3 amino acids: CASSQQSGLNQPQHF. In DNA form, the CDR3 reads TGTGCCAGCAGCCAACAATCGGGGCTCAATCAGCCCCAGCATTTT.

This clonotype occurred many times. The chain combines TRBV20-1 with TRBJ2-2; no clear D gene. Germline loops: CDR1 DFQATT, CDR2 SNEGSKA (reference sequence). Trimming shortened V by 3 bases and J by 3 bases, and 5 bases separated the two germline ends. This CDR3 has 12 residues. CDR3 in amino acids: CSASPYTGELFF. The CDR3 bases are TGCAGTGCTAGTCCTTACACCGGGGAGCTGTTTTTT.

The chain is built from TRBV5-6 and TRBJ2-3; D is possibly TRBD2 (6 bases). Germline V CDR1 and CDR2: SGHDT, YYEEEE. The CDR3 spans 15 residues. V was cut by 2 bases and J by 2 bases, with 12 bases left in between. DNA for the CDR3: TGTGCCAGCAGCTTCCGGGGGATTCTCACAGATACGCAGTATTTT. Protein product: CASSFRGILTDTQYF.

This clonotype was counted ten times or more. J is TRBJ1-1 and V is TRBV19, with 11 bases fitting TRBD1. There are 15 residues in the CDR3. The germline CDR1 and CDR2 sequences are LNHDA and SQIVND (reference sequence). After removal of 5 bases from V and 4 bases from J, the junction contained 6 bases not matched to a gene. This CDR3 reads CASSAGTGGGTEAFF. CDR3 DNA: TGTGCCAGTAGTGCGGGGACAGGGGGTGGCACTGAAGCTTTCTTT.

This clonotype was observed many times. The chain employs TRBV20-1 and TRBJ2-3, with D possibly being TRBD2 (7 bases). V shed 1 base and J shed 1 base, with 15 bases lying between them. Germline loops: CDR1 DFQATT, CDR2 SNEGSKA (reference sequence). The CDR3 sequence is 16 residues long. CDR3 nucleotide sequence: TGCAGTGCTAGAGCGAGGGGGGGCTTTCGCACAGATACGCAGTATTTT. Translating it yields CSARARGGFRTDTQYF.

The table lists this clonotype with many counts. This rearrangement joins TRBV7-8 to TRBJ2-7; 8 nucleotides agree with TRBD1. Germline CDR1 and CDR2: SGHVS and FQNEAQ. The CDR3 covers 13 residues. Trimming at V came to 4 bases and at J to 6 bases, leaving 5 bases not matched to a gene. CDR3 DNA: TGTGCCAGCAGCTACAATGACAGGGGCGAGCAGTACTTC. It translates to CASSYNDRGEQYF.

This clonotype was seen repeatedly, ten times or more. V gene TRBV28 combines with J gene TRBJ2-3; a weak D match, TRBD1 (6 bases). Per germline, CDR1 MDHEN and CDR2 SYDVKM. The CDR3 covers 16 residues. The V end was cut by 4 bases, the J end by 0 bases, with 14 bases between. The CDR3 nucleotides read TGTGCCAGCAGTTCCCCCGGGACACTGAGCACAGATACGCAGTATTTT. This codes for CASSSPGTLSTDTQYF.

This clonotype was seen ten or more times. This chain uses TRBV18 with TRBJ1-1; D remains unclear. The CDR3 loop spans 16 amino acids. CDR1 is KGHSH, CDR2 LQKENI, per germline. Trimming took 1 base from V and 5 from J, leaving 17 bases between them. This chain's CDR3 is CASSPLGAVTGTEAFF. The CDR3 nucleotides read TGTGCCAGCTCACCACTGGGAGCGGTAACGGGAACTGAAGCTTTCTTT.

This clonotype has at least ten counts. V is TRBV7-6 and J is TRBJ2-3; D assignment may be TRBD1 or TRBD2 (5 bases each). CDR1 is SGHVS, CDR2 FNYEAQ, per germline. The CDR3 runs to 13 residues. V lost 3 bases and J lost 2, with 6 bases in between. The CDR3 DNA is TGTGCCAGCAGCTTGGGGGTCACAGATACGCAGTATTTT. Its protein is CASSLGVTDTQYF.

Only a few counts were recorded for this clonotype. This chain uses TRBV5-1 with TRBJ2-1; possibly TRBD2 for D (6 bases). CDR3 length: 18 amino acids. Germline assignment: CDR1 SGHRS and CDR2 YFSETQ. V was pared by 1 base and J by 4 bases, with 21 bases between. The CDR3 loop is CASSLRGVGGVGYNEQFF. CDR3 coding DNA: TGCGCCAGCAGCTTGCGGGGAGTAGGAGGGGTGGGATACAATGAGCAGTTCTTC.

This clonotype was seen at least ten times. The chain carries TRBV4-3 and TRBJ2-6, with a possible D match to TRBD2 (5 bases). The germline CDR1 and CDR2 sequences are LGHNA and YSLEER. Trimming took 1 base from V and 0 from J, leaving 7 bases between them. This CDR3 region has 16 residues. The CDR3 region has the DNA TGCGCCAGCAGCCAAGGGGAGAGCTCTGGGGCCAACGTCCTGACTTTC. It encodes CASSQGESSGANVLTF.

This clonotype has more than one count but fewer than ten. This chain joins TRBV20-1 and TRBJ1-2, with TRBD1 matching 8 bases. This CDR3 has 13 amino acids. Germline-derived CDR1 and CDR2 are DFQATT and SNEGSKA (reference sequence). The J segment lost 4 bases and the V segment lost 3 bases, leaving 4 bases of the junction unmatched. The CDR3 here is CSASYGTGYGYTF. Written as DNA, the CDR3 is TGCAGTGCTAGCTATGGGACAGGCTATGGCTACACCTTC.

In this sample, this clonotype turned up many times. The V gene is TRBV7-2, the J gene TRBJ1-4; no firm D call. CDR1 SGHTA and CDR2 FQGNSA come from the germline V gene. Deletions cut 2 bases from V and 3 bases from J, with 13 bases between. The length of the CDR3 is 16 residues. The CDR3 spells CASSLKRSAANEKLFF. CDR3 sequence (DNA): TGTGCCAGCAGCTTAAAAAGATCTGCCGCTAATGAAAAACTGTTTTTT.

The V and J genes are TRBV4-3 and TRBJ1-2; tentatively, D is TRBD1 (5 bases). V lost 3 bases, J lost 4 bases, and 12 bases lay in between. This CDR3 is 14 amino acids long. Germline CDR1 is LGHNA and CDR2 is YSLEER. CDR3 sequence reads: CASSQDDSTYGYTF. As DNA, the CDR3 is TGCGCCAGCAGCCAGGACGACAGCACCTATGGCTACACCTTC.

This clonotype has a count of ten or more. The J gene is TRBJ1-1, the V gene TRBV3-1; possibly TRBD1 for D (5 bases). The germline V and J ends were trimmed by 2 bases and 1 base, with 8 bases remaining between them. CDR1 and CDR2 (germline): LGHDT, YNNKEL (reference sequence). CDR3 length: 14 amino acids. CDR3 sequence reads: CASSQRTQNTEAFF. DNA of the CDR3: TGTGCCAGCAGCCAAAGGACACAGAACACTGAAGCTTTCTTT. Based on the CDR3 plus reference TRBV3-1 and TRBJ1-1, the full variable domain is DTAVSQTPKYLVTQMGNDKSIKCEQNLGHDTMYWYKQDSKKFLKIMFSYNNKELIINETVPNRFSPKSPDKAHLNLHINSLELGDSAVYFCASSQRTQNTEAFFGQGTRLTVV.

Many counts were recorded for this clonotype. CDR3 amino acids: CASSLGTTKETQYF. The CDR3 DNA reads TGCGCCAGCAGCTTGGGGACTACTAAAGAGACCCAGTACTTC. V and J are TRBV5-1 and TRBJ2-5; D possibly corresponds to TRBD2 (6 bases). Germline loops: CDR1 SGHRS, CDR2 YFSETQ. Trimming removed 0 bases from V and 3 bases from J, with 9 bases in between. The CDR3 sequence is 14 residues long.

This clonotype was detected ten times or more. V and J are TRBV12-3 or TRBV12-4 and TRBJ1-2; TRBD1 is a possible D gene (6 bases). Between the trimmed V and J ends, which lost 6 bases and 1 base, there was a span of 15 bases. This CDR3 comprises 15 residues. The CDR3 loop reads CASSSRGAHNYGYTF. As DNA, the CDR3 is TGTGCCAGCAGCAGTCGGGGGGCGCATAACTATGGCTACACCTTC.

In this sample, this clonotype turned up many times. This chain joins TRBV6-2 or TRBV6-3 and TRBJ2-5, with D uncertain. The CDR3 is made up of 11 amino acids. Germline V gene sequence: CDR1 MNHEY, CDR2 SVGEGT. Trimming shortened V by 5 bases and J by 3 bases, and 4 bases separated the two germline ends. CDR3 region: CASSVEETQYF. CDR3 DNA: TGTGCCAGCAGTGTAGAAGAGACCCAGTACTTC.

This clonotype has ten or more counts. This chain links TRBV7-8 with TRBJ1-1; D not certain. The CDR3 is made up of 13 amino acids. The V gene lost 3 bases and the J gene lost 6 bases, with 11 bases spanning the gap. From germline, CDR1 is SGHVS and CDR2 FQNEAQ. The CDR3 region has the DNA TGTGCCAGCAGCTTTCTGGGGAGGGCTGAAGCTTTCTTT. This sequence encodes CASSFLGRAEAFF.

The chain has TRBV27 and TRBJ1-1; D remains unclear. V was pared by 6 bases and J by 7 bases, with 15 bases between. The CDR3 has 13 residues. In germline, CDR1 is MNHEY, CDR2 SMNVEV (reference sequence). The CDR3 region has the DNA TGTGCCAGCAGAGCCCAAGGAGGGCTTGAAGCTTTCTTT. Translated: CASRAQGGLEAFF.

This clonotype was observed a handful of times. DNA for the CDR3: TGTGCCAGCAGCTTGGTGGGAGACGGGGCCAACGTCCTGACTTTC. As protein: CASSLVGDGANVLTF. The chain links TRBV5-4 to TRBJ2-6, with TRBD2 as a possible D gene (5 bases). The CDR3 runs to 15 residues. CDR1 and CDR2 from the germline V gene are SGHNT and YYREEE (reference sequence). The germline V and J ends were trimmed by 0 bases and 4 bases, with 8 bases remaining between them.

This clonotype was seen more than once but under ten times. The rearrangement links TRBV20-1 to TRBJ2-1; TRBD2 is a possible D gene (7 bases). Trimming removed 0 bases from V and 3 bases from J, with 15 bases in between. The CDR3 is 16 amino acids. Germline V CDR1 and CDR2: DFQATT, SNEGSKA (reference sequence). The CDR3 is CSARDPAGAVYNEQFF. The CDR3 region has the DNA TGCAGTGCTAGAGATCCCGCGGGGGCGGTCTACAATGAGCAGTTCTTC.

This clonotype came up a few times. The chain's CDR3 is CASSPGQGLATNEKLFF. In DNA form, the CDR3 reads TGTGCCAGCAGTCCGGGACAGGGGCTAGCAACTAATGAAAAACTGTTTTTT. The chain uses TRBV12-3 or TRBV12-4 and TRBJ1-4, with 10 bases identical to TRBD1. The CDR3 totals 17 residues. Unmatched junction bases numbered 6, after V lost 5 bases and J lost 0 bases.

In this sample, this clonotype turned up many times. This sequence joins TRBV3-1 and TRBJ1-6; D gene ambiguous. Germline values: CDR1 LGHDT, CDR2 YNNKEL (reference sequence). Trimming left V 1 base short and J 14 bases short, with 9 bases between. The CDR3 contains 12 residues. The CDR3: CASSQGERTLHF. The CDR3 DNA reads TGTGCCAGCAGCCAAGGGGAGCGGACCCTCCACTTT.

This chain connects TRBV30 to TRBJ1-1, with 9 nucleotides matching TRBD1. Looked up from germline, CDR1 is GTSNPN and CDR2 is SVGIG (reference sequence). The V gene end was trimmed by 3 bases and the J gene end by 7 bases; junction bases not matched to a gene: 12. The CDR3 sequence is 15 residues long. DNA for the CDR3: TGTGCCTGGAGCCAACAAGGGACAGGGAGAGATGAAGCTTTCTTT. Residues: CAWSQQGTGRDEAFF.

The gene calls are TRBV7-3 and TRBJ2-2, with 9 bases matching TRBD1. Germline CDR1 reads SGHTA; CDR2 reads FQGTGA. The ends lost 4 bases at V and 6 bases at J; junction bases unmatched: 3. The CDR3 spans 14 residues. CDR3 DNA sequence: TGTGCCAGCAGCTCCCGGGACAGGGCCGGGGAGCTGTTTTTT. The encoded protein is CASSSRDRAGELFF.

CDR3 protein: CASSQDSLYSGYTF. The CDR3 DNA sequence: TGTGCCAGCAGCCAAGACAGTCTTTATAGCGGCTACACCTTC. The chain uses TRBV3-1 and TRBJ1-2; D is undetermined. The V gene lost 0 bases and the J gene lost 8 bases, with 13 bases spanning the gap. This CDR3 has 14 residues. Germline V gene data show CDR1 as LGHDT and CDR2 as YNNKEL (reference sequence).

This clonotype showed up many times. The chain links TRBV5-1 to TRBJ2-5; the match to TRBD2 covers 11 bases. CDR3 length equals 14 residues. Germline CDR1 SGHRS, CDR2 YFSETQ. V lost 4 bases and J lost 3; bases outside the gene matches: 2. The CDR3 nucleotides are TGCGCCAGCAGCCTACTAGCGGGGGAAGAGACCCAGTACTTC. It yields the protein CASSLLAGEETQYF.

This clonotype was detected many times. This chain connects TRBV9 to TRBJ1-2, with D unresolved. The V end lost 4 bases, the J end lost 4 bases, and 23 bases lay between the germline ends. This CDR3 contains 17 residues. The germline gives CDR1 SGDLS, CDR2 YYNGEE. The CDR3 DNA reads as TGTGCCAGCAGCCCCCATAGTGGACCGTACCCTCCCTATGGCTACACCTTC. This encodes CASSPHSGPYPPYGYTF.

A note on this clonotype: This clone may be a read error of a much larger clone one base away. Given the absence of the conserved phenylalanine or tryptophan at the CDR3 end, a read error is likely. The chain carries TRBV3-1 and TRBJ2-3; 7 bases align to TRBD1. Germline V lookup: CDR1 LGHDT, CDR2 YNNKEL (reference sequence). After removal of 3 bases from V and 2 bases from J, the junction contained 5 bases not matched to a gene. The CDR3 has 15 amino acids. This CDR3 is CASSQRGTVTDTQYL. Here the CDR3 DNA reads TGTGCCAGCAGCCAGAGGGGGACAGTCACAGATACGCAGTATTTA.